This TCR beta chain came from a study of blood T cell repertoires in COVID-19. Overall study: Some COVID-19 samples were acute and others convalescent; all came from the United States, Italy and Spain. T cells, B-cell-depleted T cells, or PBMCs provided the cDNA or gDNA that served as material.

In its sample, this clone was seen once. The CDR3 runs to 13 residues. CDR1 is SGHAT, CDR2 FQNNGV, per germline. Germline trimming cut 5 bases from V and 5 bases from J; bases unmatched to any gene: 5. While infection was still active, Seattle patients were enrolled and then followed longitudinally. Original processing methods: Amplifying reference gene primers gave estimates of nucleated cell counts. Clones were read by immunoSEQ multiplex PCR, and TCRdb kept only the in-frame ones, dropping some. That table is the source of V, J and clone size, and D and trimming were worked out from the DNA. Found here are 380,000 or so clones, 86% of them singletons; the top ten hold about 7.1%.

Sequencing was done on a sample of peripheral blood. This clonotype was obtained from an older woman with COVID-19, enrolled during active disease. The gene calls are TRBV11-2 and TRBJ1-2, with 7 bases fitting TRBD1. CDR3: CASSPQGLYGYTF. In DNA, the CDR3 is TGTGCCAGCAGCCCACAGGGGCTTTATGGCTACACCTTC.